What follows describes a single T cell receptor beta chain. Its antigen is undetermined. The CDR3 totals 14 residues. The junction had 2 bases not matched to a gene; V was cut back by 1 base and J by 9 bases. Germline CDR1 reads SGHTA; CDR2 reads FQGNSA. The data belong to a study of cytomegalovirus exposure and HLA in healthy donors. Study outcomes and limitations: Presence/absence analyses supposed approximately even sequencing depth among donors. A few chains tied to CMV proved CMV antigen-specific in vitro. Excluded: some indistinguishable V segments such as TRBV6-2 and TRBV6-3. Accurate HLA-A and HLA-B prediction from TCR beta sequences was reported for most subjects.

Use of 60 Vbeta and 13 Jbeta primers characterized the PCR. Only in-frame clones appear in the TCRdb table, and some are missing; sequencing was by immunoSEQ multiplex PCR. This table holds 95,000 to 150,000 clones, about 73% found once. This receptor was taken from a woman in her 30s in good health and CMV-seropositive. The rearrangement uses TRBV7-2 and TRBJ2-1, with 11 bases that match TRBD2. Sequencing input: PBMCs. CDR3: CASSLVLAGAEQFF. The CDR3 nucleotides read TGTGCCAGCAGCTTAGTACTAGCGGGGGCTGAGCAGTTCTTC.